The subject of this entry is one T cell receptor (beta chain). This clonotype was observed at least ten times. Its antigen specificity is not known. Base qualities are not at hand, and no much larger clone is one base apart. The record originates from a study of T cell repertoires in cytomegalovirus infection (dated by TCRdb to about 2019). Some background on the complete study: Alongside well-studied HLA-B-restricted epitopes, the peptide stimulations were aimed at recently identified HLA-C-restricted CMV epitopes, whose presentation resists viral immunomodulation. The HLA type of each donor mattered for the analysis, because public TCR beta signatures pointed to carriage of CMV infection along with the matching HLA type. Findings and caveats that apply to the study as a whole: The ex vivo response was dominated by HLA-C-restricted CMV-specific TCR beta clonotypes, and the single most frequent clonotype in two of eight donors was supplied by these HLA-C-restricted clonotypes. Carriers of CMV infection plus the relevant HLA type were discriminated by the cumulative frequency of public TCR beta family members in the study cohort and in an independent 352-donor cohort.

This sample was sequenced with an Illumina HiSeq 1500. Clones were called with MiXCR by TCRdb after fastp trimmed the public reads at Q25, and only in-frame beta chains were retained. Each CDR3 protein gets just one entry, which takes the most common genes and DNA from the rows behind it. The sample records over 250,000 distinct CDR3 sequences, less than 25% of which are singletons. The ten largest clonotypes hold approximately 19% of the sample. This sample's treatment or condition label indicates: in vitro stimulation with specific CMV peptide epitopes to enrich CMV-specific T cells. Sequencing was performed on cultured PBMCs, taken from culture after CMV antigen stimulation. This sequence originates from a human donor in good health (CMV status not recorded). Some clones in this sample may be carry-over from other donors' samples.

The base sequence is TGTGCCAGCACCGGGAGCCGGGACAGGGGAGGCCCCGGCCCCCAAGAGACCCAGTACTTC. This encodes CASTGSRDRGGPGPQETQYF. Recombination connected TRBV12-3 or TRBV12-4 to TRBJ2-5, and TRBD1 matches 10 of the central bases. Trimmed from V: 7 bases; trimmed from J: 1 base; junction bases lacking a gene match: 21. The CDR3 goes from the cysteine to the phenylalanine over 20 residues. Left in the record is the CDR3 DNA by itself, 60 bases read in frame from the first base.